These 6 T cell receptor beta chains came from one sample sequenced in a study of blood T cell repertoires in COVID-19. Libraries were prepared by immunoSEQ multiplex PCR; TCRdb keeps only in-frame clonotypes and omits some of them. Of approximately 380,000 clones in the sample, roughly 85% were seen once. Specimen: peripheral blood. Receptors were obtained from a woman younger than 35 with acute or convalescent COVID-19.

J is TRBJ2-7 and V is TRBV20-1; TRBD2 is a possible D gene (5 bases). This CDR3 contains 14 residues. The V gene's germline CDR1 is DFQATT and CDR2 SNEGSKA (reference sequence). The V and J ends lost 3 bases and 0 bases respectively, with 12 bases between them. The CDR3 bases are TGCAGTGCTAGTTTGAGGGAGCGCTCCTACGAGCAGTACTTC. Translation gives CSASLRERSYEQYF.

The sample holds one count of this clone. Other DNA sequences in this specimen translate into the identical CDR3. This chain uses TRBV5-1 with TRBJ1-3, with D hard to call. The V gene's germline CDR1 is SGHRS and CDR2 YFSETQ. The length of the CDR3 is 14 residues. V was clipped by 0 bases and J by 2 bases, with 6 bases between them. CDR3 loop: CASSLAGTGNTIYF. Written as DNA, the CDR3 is TGCGCCAGCAGCTTGGCGGGTACTGGAAACACCATATATTTT.

V usage is TRBV28 and J usage is TRBJ1-4; D unresolved. The CDR3 loop spans 17 amino acids. Looked up from germline, CDR1 is MDHEN and CDR2 is SYDVKM. Trimming pared 7 bases from V and 4 bases from J, leaving 22 bases between. The CDR3 protein is CASNSDELGRDNEKLFF. The CDR3 coding sequence is TGTGCCAGCAATTCTGATGAACTAGGGCGGGATAATGAAAAACTGTTTTTT.

The chain employs TRBV20-1 and TRBJ2-1; D gene unclear. The CDR3 consists of 15 residues. Germline V gives CDR1 DFQATT, CDR2 SNEGSKA (reference sequence). Trimming removed 3 bases from V and 1 base from J, with 13 bases in between. The CDR3 loop reads CSASLAGKSYNEQFF. In nucleotides, the CDR3 is TGCAGTGCTAGTTTAGCTGGTAAATCCTACAATGAGCAGTTCTTC.

The chain couples TRBV5-8 to TRBJ2-5; 14 positions agree with TRBD2. With V trimmed by 4 bases and J by 5 bases, 10 bases remained unmatched. CDR1 is SGHTS, CDR2 YDEGEE, per germline. The CDR3 is 17 residues long. CDR3 nucleotide sequence: TGTGCCAGCAGCGCCCGACTAGCGGGAGGGCCGCTGGAGACCCAGTACTTC. It is translated as CASSARLAGGPLETQYF.

The J gene is TRBJ1-4, the V gene TRBV7-2; unclear D gene. This CDR3 spans 15 amino acids. Per the germline V gene, CDR1 is SGHTA and CDR2 is FQGNSA. Trimming took 5 bases from V and 6 from J, leaving 16 bases between them. CDR3 sequence (DNA): TGTGCCAGCAGCCCGAAGTCCGGGATGTATGAAAAACTGTTTTTT. This sequence encodes CASSPKSGMYEKLFF. Full variable domain (missing parts from reference TRBV7-2 and TRBJ1-4): GAGVSQSPSNKVTEKGKDVELRCDPISGHTALYWYRQSLGQGLEFLIYFQGNSAPDKSGLPSDRFSAERTGGSVSTLTIQRTQQEDSAVYLCASSPKSGMYEKLFFGSGTQLSVL.